One sample yielded the 21 T cell receptor beta chains listed below, sequenced in a study of radiotherapy plus CTLA-4 blockade in lung cancer. TCRdb keeps only in-frame clones here, not all; method: immunoSEQ multiplex PCR. The table has around 70,000 clones, around 81% seen once; the top ten hold 4%. The sample consisted of peripheral blood, taken from a patient treated with radiotherapy plus ipilimumab. All receptors derive from a human donor with non-small cell lung cancer who had a partial response to radiotherapy plus ipilimumab.

CDR3 DNA: TGCGCCAGCAGTCCCCAAACCAGGGTAACCGGGGAGCTGTTTTTT. Its translation: CASSPQTRVTGELFF. The chain carries TRBV23-1 and TRBJ2-2; a possible D gene is TRBD1 (5 bases). TRBV23-1 is sorted into the ORF group, with uncertain function. The V end was cut by 4 bases, the J end by 5 bases, with 14 bases between. The length of the CDR3 is 15 residues.

The table lists this clone with a count of one. The chain combines TRBV7-9 with TRBJ2-1; TRBD1 matches at 11 bases. This CDR3 has 16 residues. With 1 base clipped from V and 6 bases from J, the junction kept 5 bases outside the gene matches. Germline-derived CDR1 and CDR2 are SEHNR and FQNEAQ (reference sequence). The CDR3 DNA is TGTGCCAGCAGCTTAGGGGACAGGGGGGAACGCAATGAGCAGTTCTTC. This translates into CASSLGDRGERNEQFF.

This clone appeared a few times. The chain links TRBV7-3 to TRBJ2-2; weak D call: TRBD2 (5 bases). Germline V lookup: CDR1 SGHTA, CDR2 FQGTGA. This CDR3 has 15 residues. The V and J ends lost 3 bases and 5 bases respectively, with 13 bases between them. The CDR3 here is CASSFAASQTGELFF. The CDR3 DNA reads TGTGCCAGCAGCTTCGCGGCTAGCCAGACCGGGGAGCTGTTTTTT.

The chain employs TRBV5-6 and TRBJ1-5; D call uncertain. The CDR3 is 14 amino acids. CDR1 and CDR2 (germline): SGHDT, YYEEEE. V dropped 0 bases and J dropped 1 base, with 5 bases sitting between them. CDR3 in DNA: TGTGCCAGCAGCTTGGGCAGAAGCAATCAGCCCCAGCATTTT. This translates into CASSLGRSNQPQHF.

The chain recombines TRBV2 with TRBJ2-2; 10 bases are shared with TRBD2. Per the germline V gene, CDR1 is SNHLY and CDR2 is FYNNEI. CDR3 length equals 18 residues. V lost 2 bases, J lost 8 bases, and 14 bases stayed unmatched. The CDR3 reads CASSERIAGGLKTGELFF. For the CDR3, the DNA is TGTGCCAGCAGTGAAAGAATAGCGGGAGGCCTGAAGACAGGGGAGCTGTTTTTT.

The rearrangement joins TRBV5-1 to TRBJ2-5; 9 bases align to TRBD1. This CDR3 is built from 16 residues. V shed 4 bases, J shed 0 bases, and the junction held 7 bases outside the gene matches. Germline assignment: CDR1 SGHRS and CDR2 YFSETQ. The CDR3 DNA reads as TGCGCCAGCAGCCCGCGGGACAGGGTGTACCAAGAGACCCAGTACTTC. This encodes CASSPRDRVYQETQYF.

The J gene is TRBJ1-2, the V gene TRBV16; TRBD1 matches 8 bases. Germline lookup yields CDR1 KGHSY and CDR2 FQNENV. The CDR3 totals 15 residues. Trimming at V came to 4 bases and at J to 7 bases, leaving 11 bases not matched to a gene. The CDR3: CASSLPTQGASGYTF. CDR3 sequence (DNA): TGTGCCAGCAGCCTACCAACGCAGGGGGCGAGTGGCTACACCTTC.

The chain has TRBV5-1 and TRBJ2-3; a weak D match, TRBD2 (6 bases). This CDR3 is built from 17 residues. CDR1 and CDR2 (germline): SGHRS, YFSETQ. Trimming shortened V by 0 bases and J by 0 bases, and 14 bases separated the two germline ends. The CDR3 loop is CASSLVVGRGSTDTQYF. CDR3 sequence (DNA): TGCGCCAGCAGCTTGGTCGTAGGGCGGGGAAGCACAGATACGCAGTATTTT.

This clone was found once. The gene calls are TRBV7-3 and TRBJ2-1; TRBD2 might be the D (6 bases). Trimming left V 0 bases short and J 5 bases short, with 8 bases between. CDR1 and CDR2 from the germline V gene are SGHTA and FQGTGA. The CDR3 length is 14 residues. CDR3 coding DNA: TGTGCCAGCAGCTTAACCGGGAGCGACAATGAGCAGTTCTTC. Amino acids: CASSLTGSDNEQFF. The whole variable domain, filled in from reference TRBV7-3 and TRBJ2-1, reads GAGVSQTPSNKVTEKGKYVELRCDPISGHTALYWYRQSLGQGPEFLIYFQGTGAADDSGLPNDRFFAVRPEGSVSTLKIQRTERGDSAVYLCASSLTGSDNEQFFGPGTRLTVL.

The table lists this clone with a few counts. The rearrangement uses TRBV29-1 and TRBJ2-3; D may be TRBD1 (5 bases). The germline V gene has CDR1 SQVTM and CDR2 ANQGSEA. V was shortened by 4 bases and J by 0 bases, with 11 bases between the two germline ends. CDR3 length: 14 residues. The CDR3 region is CSVGGRPSTDTQYF. For the CDR3, the DNA is TGCAGCGTTGGGGGCCGTCCTAGCACAGATACGCAGTATTTT.

This rearrangement joins TRBV7-2 to TRBJ1-1, with TRBD1 as a possible D gene (6 bases). The V end was cut by 5 bases, the J end by 0 bases, with 10 bases between. The CDR3 sequence is 14 residues long. CDR1 and CDR2 (germline): SGHTA, FQGNSA. The CDR3 nucleotides are TGTGCCAGCAGCCCCCGGACAGTGAACACTGAAGCTTTCTTT. This codes for CASSPRTVNTEAFF.

This clone occurred once. This chain links TRBV28 with TRBJ1-4; unclear D gene. The V gene lost 3 bases and the J gene lost 11 bases, with 10 bases spanning the gap. Germline V gene data show CDR1 as MDHEN and CDR2 as SYDVKM. CDR3 length equals 12 residues. The CDR3 loop reads CASSFQAGKLFF. The DNA for the CDR3 is TGTGCCAGCAGTTTCCAGGCTGGGAAACTGTTTTTT.

The V gene is TRBV6-4, the J gene TRBJ2-1; TRBD1 might be the D (6 bases). Germline V gene sequence: CDR1 MRHNA, CDR2 SNTAGT. Trimming pared 3 bases from V and 6 bases from J, leaving 12 bases between. This CDR3 is 14 amino acids long. Here the CDR3 DNA reads TGTGCCAGCAGTGATTTGGGGGCCTCCAATGAGCAGTTCTTC. As protein: CASSDLGASNEQFF.

The chain carries TRBV18 and TRBJ2-3; 8 bases align to TRBD2. With V trimmed by 2 bases and J by 2 bases, 3 bases remained unmatched. Germline CDR1 and CDR2: KGHSH and LQKENI. This CDR3 contains 15 residues. The CDR3 region has the DNA TGTGCCAGCTCACCAACTAGCGGCCCCACAGATACGCAGTATTTT. Protein sequence: CASSPTSGPTDTQYF.

The V and J genes are TRBV2 and TRBJ2-7; D might be TRBD2 (6 bases). Trimming pared 1 base from V and 3 bases from J, leaving 13 bases between. Looked up from germline, CDR1 is SNHLY and CDR2 is FYNNEI. The CDR3 runs 15 residues. The chain's CDR3 is CASSEGSGGYYEQYF. The CDR3 DNA reads TGTGCCAGCAGTGAAGGTAGCGGTGGGTACTACGAGCAGTACTTC.

The chain is built from TRBV2 and TRBJ2-7; D call uncertain. The V gene lost 3 bases and the J gene lost 5 bases, with 11 bases spanning the gap. Germline V gene data show CDR1 as SNHLY and CDR2 as FYNNEI. This CDR3 is built from 13 residues. CDR3 in DNA: TGTGCCAGCAGTGACCCAGATTCAAACGAGCAGTACTTC. Translated, it gives CASSDPDSNEQYF.

V and J are TRBV10-3 and TRBJ2-2; D call uncertain. CDR3 size: 13 residues. Germline V lookup: CDR1 ENHRY, CDR2 SYGVKD. V shed 0 bases and J shed 7 bases, with 6 bases lying between them. In DNA, the CDR3 is TGTGCCATCAGTGAGTCGATGAGCGGGGAGCTGTTTTTT. This gives the protein CAISESMSGELFF.

This clone was recorded only once. The chain combines TRBV28 with TRBJ2-3, with a possible D match to TRBD2 (6 bases). Trimming took 6 bases from V and 5 from J, leaving 18 bases between them. Germline V gives CDR1 MDHEN, CDR2 SYDVKM. The CDR3 consists of 15 residues. CDR3 residues: CASSPPGDRVDTQYF. CDR3 nucleotide sequence: TGTGCCAGCAGCCCGCCGGGAGATCGAGTAGATACGCAGTATTTT.

This chain links TRBV11-2 with TRBJ1-1, with 7 bases that match TRBD1. V dropped 2 bases and J dropped 3; count of bases not matched to a gene: 3. The V gene's germline CDR1 is SGHAT and CDR2 FQNNGV. The CDR3 has 14 residues. Here the CDR3 DNA reads TGTGCCAGCAGCTTAATGAGGGGGCACACTGAAGCTTTCTTT. Protein sequence: CASSLMRGHTEAFF.

This chain connects TRBV9 to TRBJ1-6, with D perhaps matching TRBD1 (5 bases). Germline values: CDR1 SGDLS, CDR2 YYNGEE. The CDR3 has 14 residues. The germline V and J ends were trimmed by 3 bases and 9 bases, with 13 bases remaining between them. The CDR3 sequence: CASSAQDTSSPLHF. The CDR3 DNA reads TGTGCCAGCAGCGCCCAGGACACGAGTTCACCCCTCCACTTT.

The rearrangement joins TRBV7-8 to TRBJ1-5; 10 bases match TRBD1. The CDR3 contains 15 residues. CDR1 SGHVS and CDR2 FQNEAQ come from the germline V gene. Losses at the gene ends were 4 bases for V and 7 bases for J; bases not matched to a gene: 7. The CDR3 coding sequence is TGTGCCAGCAGCTGGACGACAGGGGGCCTACAGCCCCAGCATTTT. This encodes CASSWTTGGLQPQHF.